Detailed here is one TCR beta chain. A clone one base away is much larger, so this may be a read error. Germline lookup yields CDR1 SGHTA and CDR2 FQGNSA. This CDR3 region has 15 residues. This sample stems from a study of liver allograft versus peripheral blood T cells. Looking at the study overall: In transplanted livers, T cell receptor repertoires were compared with those found in the recipients' peripheral blood.

TCRdb fed the reads into MiXCR, producing one record per CDR3 protein. The table lists around 1,500 distinct CDR3 sequences, under 20% of them singletons. This sequence joins TRBV7-2 and TRBJ1-1; possibly TRBD1 for D (5 bases). The receptor comes from a human patient who had a liver transplant. Some of the T cells may derive from the graft donor. DNA of the CDR3: TGTGCCAGCAGCAAACACGGAGGGTGGGGCACTGAAGCTTCCTTT. This gives the protein CASSKHGGWGTEASF. Based on the CDR3 plus reference TRBV7-2 and TRBJ1-1, the full variable domain is GAGVSQSPSNKVTEKGKDVELRCDPISGHTALYWYRQSLGQGLEFLIYFQGNSAPDKSGLPSDRFSAERTGGSVSTLTIQRTQQEDSAVYLCASSKHGGWGTEASFGQGTRLTVV.